The clone carrying this TCR beta chain was counted between two and nine times. Its cognate antigen is unknown. This specimen belongs to a study of post-analysis software for immune sequencing data. The wider study: Some patients lacked subtype; others had relapsing-remitting, secondary progressive or progressive-relapsing disease. Broader study findings: TRBV5-6, TRBV5-1 and TRBV20-1 belonged to a set of about 5 TRBV segments that were more frequent in patients than controls.

Unique molecular identifiers had been added to the TCR beta cDNA libraries. A single record per CDR3 protein comes from TCRdb applying MiXCR to the PCR reads. This sample has hundreds of thousands of distinct CDR3 sequences; 55% to 70% occur once, and the top ten carry about 11%. Germline V gene sequence: CDR1 SQVTM, CDR2 ANQGSEA. The CDR3 has 13 amino acids. V shed 5 bases and J 4 bases; nucleotides not matched to a gene: 4. The sequenced sample consisted of blood. This clonotype was obtained from a girl aged 2 to 10 with multiple sclerosis. This rearrangement joins TRBV29-1 to TRBJ2-1; 8 nucleotides agree with TRBD2. CDR3 residues: CSVRERGYNEQFF. The CDR3 region has the DNA TGCAGCGTTCGGGAGCGGGGGTACAATGAGCAGTTCTTC.